The clone carrying this TCR beta chain was seen only a few times. Antigen unknown. V lost 7 bases to trimming and J lost 4 bases; unmatched junction nucleotides: 10. The CDR3 is 14 amino acids. CDR1 is SNHLY and CDR2 is FYNNEI in the germline V gene. This sample is drawn from a study of T cell repertoires in cytomegalovirus infection. TCRdb called the reads again in MiXCR, with one record for every CDR3 protein. The sample lists 550,000 to 700,000 distinct CDR3 sequences; about 40% were seen once. Notes on the study in general: Cumulative public TCR beta family frequency identified CMV carriers with the relevant HLA. The study found HLA-C-restricted CMV-specific TCR beta clonotypes dominating the ex vivo response.

The J gene is TRBJ2-7, the V gene TRBV2, with TRBD1 matching 7 bases. Sequencing used cultured PBMCs, obtained from culture after CMV antigen stimulation. The clonotype comes from a human donor in good health (CMV status not recorded). Some clones in this sample may be carry-over from other donors' samples. DNA for the CDR3: TGTGCCAGCACCCCCGACAGGGAACTATACGAGCAGTACTTC. Residues: CASTPDRELYEQYF.